The text below deals with one T cell receptor beta chain. What it recognizes is unknown. Germline CDR1 SGHKS, CDR2 YYEKEE (reference sequence). The CDR3 consists of 13 residues. V gave up 0 bases and J gave up 3 bases, with 6 bases separating them. The data were obtained in a study of vaccination and CD4 T cells after COVID-19. Whole-study findings and limits: The study found that a median approximately 90% of reactive clones in convalescent patients appeared only post-vaccination.

The treatment: roughly 10-day PBMC culture with coronavirus spike peptide pools or control peptides (ViraFEST assay). Cultured CD4+ T cell DNA was sequenced using the Oncomine TCR Beta short-read assay. TCRdb re-derived calls from the PCR reads in MiXCR, one entry per CDR3 protein. Seen here are roughly 17,000 distinct CDR3 sequences, around 32% observed once, and the top ten hold 15% to 18%. The receptor's source is a human donor with COVID-19. The sample taken for sequencing was cultured CD4+ T cells from blood. The chain is built from TRBV5-5 and TRBJ2-5, with TRBD1 as a possible D gene (5 bases). The CDR3 loop reads CASSLEGEETQYF. The CDR3, as DNA: TGTGCCAGCAGCTTGGAAGGGGAAGAGACCCAGTACTTC.